This T cell receptor (beta chain) was obtained from a study of T-cell memory formation after mild COVID-19. Whole-study results and caveats: Pre-infection memory held some responding clones, suggesting pre-existing cross-reactive T cells responded.

This clonotype was seen more than once but under ten times. Its antigen remains unidentified. Trimming removed 1 base at V and 2 bases at J, with 12 bases between. The CDR3 covers 16 residues. CDR1 and CDR2 (germline): SGHTA, FQGNSA. TCRdb recomputed calls from the 5' RACE reads with MiXCR, one row per CDR3 protein. The repertoire consists of 200,000 or so distinct CDR3 sequences, with around 9.1% occurring once and the leading ten covering 3.5%. V usage is TRBV7-2 and J usage is TRBJ1-3, with D possibly being TRBD1 (5 bases). This TCR was recovered from a young man who had mild COVID-19 (a few samples of this study predate the infection). Cell type and time point are not known. Sequenced input: PBMCs or a T cell subset sorted from them (not recorded which). CDR3 region: CASSLGGRETGNTIYF. CDR3 nucleotides: TGTGCCAGCAGCTTAGGCGGCAGGGAAACTGGAAACACCATATATTTT.